These 25 T cell receptor beta chains were sequenced from one sample in a study of cytomegalovirus exposure and HLA in healthy donors. Primers for the PCR totalled 60 Vbeta and 13 Jbeta. Clones were read by immunoSEQ multiplex PCR, and TCRdb kept only the in-frame ones, dropping some. The sample table sets out 75,000 to 80,000 clones. The material sequenced was PBMCs. These TCRs come from a young man in good health and CMV-seropositive.

The rearrangement joins TRBV2 to TRBJ1-2; 9 positions agree with TRBD1. J lost 6 bases, V lost 5 bases, and 7 bases had no gene match. The germline V gene has CDR1 SNHLY and CDR2 FYNNEI. This CDR3 spans 14 amino acids. CDR3 nucleotide sequence: TGTGCCAGCAGTAGGGAAAGACAGGGGGATGGCTACACCTTC. The encoded protein is CASSRERQGDGYTF.

The chain combines TRBV4-1 with TRBJ2-3; 8 nucleotides align to TRBD1. The CDR3 runs 14 residues. Germline-derived CDR1 and CDR2 are MGHRA and YSYEKL. Trimming took 4 bases from V and 4 from J; bases not matched to a gene: 4. The CDR3 here is CASSLSQGADTQYF. The DNA for the CDR3 is TGCGCCAGCAGCCTCTCACAGGGGGCAGATACGCAGTATTTT.

V gene TRBV5-1 combines with J gene TRBJ1-4, with 8 bases identical to TRBD1. V lost 3 bases and J lost 7; bases outside the gene matches: 5. Germline V gives CDR1 SGHRS, CDR2 YFSETQ. The CDR3 length is 14 residues. The CDR3 sequence: CASSSGTGGEKLFF. For the CDR3, the DNA is TGCGCCAGCAGCTCCGGGACAGGTGGTGAAAAACTGTTTTTT.

V and J are TRBV28 and TRBJ2-7; 10 bases map to TRBD2. This CDR3 spans 16 amino acids. With V trimmed by 4 bases and J by 0 bases, 6 bases remained unmatched. Germline CDR1 MDHEN, CDR2 SYDVKM. The CDR3 loop reads CASSSIGTSDSYEQYF. In DNA, the CDR3 is TGTGCCAGCAGTTCAATCGGGACTAGCGACTCCTACGAGCAGTACTTC.

The chain couples TRBV4-1 to TRBJ2-7; 7 positions agree with TRBD2. Trimming cost V 3 bases and J 4 bases; bases outside gene matches: 6. The V gene's germline CDR1 is MGHRA and CDR2 YSYEKL. The CDR3 runs to 14 residues. The CDR3 nucleotides read TGCGCCAGCAGCCAGACCCTTAGCGGGTACGAGCAGTACTTC. This sequence encodes CASSQTLSGYEQYF.

CDR3 DNA: TGTGCCAGCAGTGAAAACCCGGGGGGGAACTATGAGCAGTTCTTC. Translated, it gives CASSENPGGNYEQFF. The chain carries TRBV6-1 and TRBJ2-1; 8 bases are shared with TRBD2. The V gene end was trimmed by 2 bases and the J gene end by 8 bases; junction bases not matched to a gene: 8. The germline V gene encodes CDR1 MNHNS and CDR2 SASEGT. CDR3 length: 15 residues.

The chain employs TRBV5-4 and TRBJ2-7, with TRBD1 identical over 7 bases. Germline values: CDR1 SGHNT, CDR2 YYREEE (reference sequence). V lost 4 bases, J lost 5 bases, and 6 bases stayed unmatched. This CDR3 comprises 13 residues. This chain's CDR3 is CASSPGQRDEQYF. The CDR3 DNA reads TGTGCCAGCAGCCCGGGACAGCGAGACGAGCAGTACTTC.

This chain connects TRBV5-4 to TRBJ2-5, with a possible D match to TRBD1 (5 bases). Trimming removed 2 bases from V and 4 bases from J, with 9 bases in between. Germline V gene data show CDR1 as SGHNT and CDR2 as YYREEE (reference sequence). This CDR3 contains 13 residues. In nucleotides, the CDR3 is TGTGCCAGCAGCTTTTGGCAGGGAGAGACCCAGTACTTC. Translation gives CASSFWQGETQYF.

The chain carries TRBV5-1 and TRBJ1-1; no clear D gene. The germline gives CDR1 SGHRS, CDR2 YFSETQ. This CDR3 is built from 12 residues. Trimming took 0 bases from V and 3 from J, leaving 3 bases between them. The CDR3 nucleotides are TGCGCCAGCAGCTTGGGGCACACTGAAGCTTTCTTT. Translated, it gives CASSLGHTEAFF.

The genes are TRBV5-1 and TRBJ2-3; a weak D match, TRBD2 (6 bases). Per germline, CDR1 SGHRS and CDR2 YFSETQ. The germline V and J ends were trimmed by 0 bases and 4 bases, with 9 bases remaining between them. The CDR3 sequence is 14 residues long. As DNA, the CDR3 is TGCGCCAGCAGCTTGGCCGGCGGGGCAGATACGCAGTATTTT. It is translated as CASSLAGGADTQYF.

V usage is TRBV5-1 and J usage is TRBJ1-2, with D perhaps matching TRBD1 (6 bases). This CDR3 comprises 14 residues. V was trimmed by 3 bases and J by 3 bases, leaving 12 bases between them. CDR1 SGHRS and CDR2 YFSETQ come from the germline V gene. Here the CDR3 reads CASSSGTLYYGYTF. CDR3 DNA: TGCGCCAGCAGCTCCGGGACACTCTACTATGGCTACACCTTC.

V and J are TRBV15 and TRBJ1-5; D perhaps matches TRBD1 (5 bases). V was shortened by 1 base and J by 5 bases, with 12 bases between the two germline ends. The CDR3 has 15 residues. The V gene's germline CDR1 is LNHNV and CDR2 YYDKDF (reference sequence). CDR3 nucleotide sequence: TGTGCCACCAGCAGAGGGCAGGGTAGGCATCAGCCCCAGCATTTT. As protein: CATSRGQGRHQPQHF.

The rearrangement links TRBV5-1 to TRBJ2-5; 7 bases are shared with TRBD1. Germline V gene sequence: CDR1 SGHRS, CDR2 YFSETQ. Trimming cost V 4 bases and J 6 bases; bases outside gene matches: 12. This CDR3 is built from 15 residues. For the CDR3, the DNA is TGCGCCAGCAGCCTAAACAGGGGAAGGAAGCAGACCCAGTACTTC. Its translation is CASSLNRGRKQTQYF.

The chain employs TRBV5-1 and TRBJ1-4, with 7 bases that match TRBD1. Losses at the gene ends were 4 bases for V and 4 bases for J; bases not matched to a gene: 4. The CDR3 contains 14 residues. Germline V gene sequence: CDR1 SGHRS, CDR2 YFSETQ. As DNA, the CDR3 is TGCGCCAGCAGCCGGGACAGCCTTAATGAAAAACTGTTTTTT. Translated: CASSRDSLNEKLFF.

The chain links TRBV28 to TRBJ2-7, with 9 bases that match TRBD1. In germline, CDR1 is MDHEN, CDR2 SYDVKM. This CDR3 comprises 12 residues. V was pared by 9 bases and J by 4 bases, with 4 bases of the junction left unmatched. CDR3 loop: CASATGGYEQYF. The CDR3 DNA reads as TGTGCCAGTGCGACAGGGGGGTACGAGCAGTACTTC.

This chain joins TRBV6-6 and TRBJ2-7; 9 nucleotides align to TRBD1. Trimming took 6 bases from V and 6 from J; bases not matched to a gene: 9. This CDR3 has 14 residues. Germline V gives CDR1 MNHNY, CDR2 SVGAGI (reference sequence). This chain's CDR3 is CASSLGGQGGEQYF. The DNA of the CDR3 is TGTGCCAGCAGCTTGGGGGGACAGGGAGGCGAGCAGTACTTC.

V is TRBV28 and J is TRBJ1-2; TRBD1 matches 8 bases. The CDR3 loop spans 15 amino acids. Trimming at V came to 6 bases and at J to 5 bases, leaving 11 bases not matched to a gene. Germline V gene data show CDR1 as MDHEN and CDR2 as SYDVKM. The CDR3 loop is CASSPDRGGGYGYTF. The CDR3 DNA reads TGTGCCAGCAGCCCCGACAGGGGTGGAGGGTATGGCTACACCTTC.

The V and J genes are TRBV20-1 and TRBJ1-2; TRBD1 agrees at 7 bases. V shed 7 bases, J shed 8 bases, and the junction held 7 bases outside the gene matches. Germline-derived CDR1 and CDR2 are DFQATT and SNEGSKA (reference sequence). The CDR3 spans 11 residues. The CDR3, as DNA: TGCAGTGAAACAGGGGAGTACGGCTACACCTTC. This gives the protein CSETGEYGYTF.

This chain connects TRBV5-1 to TRBJ2-1, with 13 bases identical to TRBD2. J gave up 5 bases and V 2 bases, and 7 bases lay outside the gene matches. Germline values: CDR1 SGHRS, CDR2 YFSETQ. The CDR3 is made up of 17 amino acids. The CDR3 reads CASSLGLAGALNNEQFF. Written as DNA, the CDR3 is TGCGCCAGCAGCTTAGGACTAGCGGGAGCTCTTAACAATGAGCAGTTCTTC. The complete variable domain, with remaining parts taken from reference TRBV5-1 and TRBJ2-1, reads KAGVTQTPRYLIKTRGQQVTLSCSPISGHRSVSWYQQTPGQGLQFLFEYFSETQRNKGNFPGRFSGRQFSNSRSEMNVSTLELGDSALYLCASSLGLAGALNNEQFFGPGTRLTVL.

The rearrangement links TRBV5-1 to TRBJ2-7; maybe TRBD1 (5 bases). Germline loops: CDR1 SGHRS, CDR2 YFSETQ. V was clipped by 3 bases and J by 3 bases, with 13 bases between them. The length of the CDR3 is 14 residues. The CDR3 nucleotides are TGCGCCAGCAGCTATGCCGACAGTAACTACGAGCAGTACTTC. This gives the protein CASSYADSNYEQYF.

The chain combines TRBV4-2 with TRBJ2-4; 11 bases are shared with TRBD2. With 5 bases clipped from V and 6 bases from J, the junction kept 12 bases outside the gene matches. The CDR3 is 17 residues long. From germline, CDR1 is LGHNA and CDR2 YNFKEQ. The CDR3 reads CASSEGSGRALGNIQYF. In DNA form, the CDR3 reads TGTGCCAGCAGCGAAGGTAGCGGGAGGGCCCTCGGAAACATTCAGTACTTC.

DNA of the CDR3: TGTGCCAGCAGTTTTCGCGGGGGGGTTTACGAGCAGTACTTC. The encoded protein is CASSFRGGVYEQYF. This rearrangement joins TRBV27 to TRBJ2-7, with 9 bases matching TRBD2. CDR1 and CDR2 (germline): MNHEY, SMNVEV (reference sequence). The CDR3 covers 14 residues. J gave up 4 bases and V 3 bases, and 4 bases lay outside the gene matches.

The gene calls are TRBV2 and TRBJ1-2; D remains ambiguous. Germline CDR1 is SNHLY and CDR2 is FYNNEI. The CDR3 has 12 residues. The germline V and J ends were trimmed by 5 bases and 7 bases, with 11 bases remaining between them. Here the CDR3 DNA reads TGTGCCAGCAGTACCGTCGGAGGTGGCTACACCTTC. Encoded protein: CASSTVGGGYTF. Full variable domain (outside the CDR3, taken from reference TRBV2 and TRBJ1-2): EPEVTQTPSHQVTQMGQEVILRCVPISNHLYFYWYRQILGQKVEFLVSFYNNEISEKSEIFDDQFSVERPDGSNFTLKIRSTKLEDSAMYFCASSTVGGGYTFGSGTRLTVV.

CDR3: CASSEALYGYTF. CDR3 nucleotides: TGTGCCAGCAGTGAAGCCCTCTATGGCTACACCTTC. The chain couples TRBV6-1 to TRBJ1-2, with unresolved D. This CDR3 contains 12 residues. V lost 0 bases, J lost 4 bases, and 3 bases lay in between. CDR1 is MNHNS, CDR2 SASEGT, per germline.

This chain uses TRBV5-6 with TRBJ2-3; weak D call: TRBD2 (5 bases). The CDR3 sequence is 15 residues long. In germline, CDR1 is SGHDT, CDR2 YYEEEE. The V gene lost 0 bases and the J gene lost 9 bases, with 17 bases spanning the gap. Here the CDR3 DNA reads TGTGCCAGCAGCTTGGCCGGAAGCTATCGGGAAACGCAGTATTTT. It encodes CASSLAGSYRETQYF.